This T cell receptor beta chain appears in the sequencing data of a study of beta chain features in type 1 diabetes. Turning to the study itself: The samples had roughly 110 million sorted cells examined in all.

There are a few counts of this clone. Of the isolated RNA, all was reverse transcribed, and so the sequenced material was expressed TCRB transcripts. TCRdb's table, derived via immunoSEQ multiplex PCR, lists solely in-frame clones and lacks some. The sample lists hundreds of thousands of clones; over 12% were seen once. Germline V CDR1 and CDR2: SGDLS, YYNGEE. Trimming pared 2 bases from V and 3 bases from J, leaving 9 bases between. This CDR3 has 13 residues. Each sorted population was over 98% pure. The receptor's source is a woman between 40 and 55 years old in good health. The sample was naive CD4+ T cells from blood. This sequence joins TRBV9 and TRBJ2-7, with D tentatively TRBD2 (6 bases). The DNA for the CDR3 is TGTGCCAGCAGCGTGCGACTAGGCTACGAGCAGTACTTC. This encodes CASSVRLGYEQYF.